This TCR beta chain was identified during a study of T cell responses to AZD1222 COVID-19 vaccine. Study-wide findings and caveats: Spike was spanned by vaccine-associated CD4 TCRs, which were dominant at 160-218 and 743-854. Unmutated variant regions are reportedly targeted by nearly half of spike-specific TCRs. Donors skewed white British and female; clonal diversity was possibly underestimated.

Germline CDR1 reads SGHVS; CDR2 reads FQNEAQ. The CDR3 covers 12 residues. The ends were cut back, 5 bases at V and 3 bases at J, with 7 bases in the middle. TCRdb's copy holds only in-frame clones and misses some; the assay was immunoSEQ multiplex PCR. This table has 150,000 to 200,000 clones, 80% to 95% appearing once. Comment on this clone: As yet, its antigen is unknown.

The sequencing here drew on peripheral blood, taken 28 days after the second AZD1222 dose. This receptor was identified in an adult who received the AZD1222 COVID-19 vaccine. This rearrangement joins TRBV7-8 to TRBJ1-2, with D hard to call. CDR3 region: CASSPDDYGYTF. The CDR3, as DNA: TGTGCCAGCAGCCCCGATGACTATGGCTACACCTTC.